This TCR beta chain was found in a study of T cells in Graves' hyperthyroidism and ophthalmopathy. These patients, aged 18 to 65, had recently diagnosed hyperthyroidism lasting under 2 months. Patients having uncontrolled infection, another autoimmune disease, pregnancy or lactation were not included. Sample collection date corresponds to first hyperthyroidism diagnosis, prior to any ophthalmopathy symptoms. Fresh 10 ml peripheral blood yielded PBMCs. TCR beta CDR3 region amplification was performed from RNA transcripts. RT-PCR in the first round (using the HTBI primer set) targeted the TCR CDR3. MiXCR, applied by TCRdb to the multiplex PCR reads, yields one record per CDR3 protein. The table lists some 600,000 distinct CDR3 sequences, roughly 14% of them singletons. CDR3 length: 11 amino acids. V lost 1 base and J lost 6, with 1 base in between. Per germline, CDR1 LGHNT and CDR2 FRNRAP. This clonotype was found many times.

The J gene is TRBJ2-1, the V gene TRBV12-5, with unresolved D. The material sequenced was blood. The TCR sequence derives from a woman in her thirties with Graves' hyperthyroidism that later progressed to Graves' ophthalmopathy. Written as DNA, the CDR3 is TGTGCTAGTGGTTTGGCCAATGAGCAGTTCTTC. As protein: CASGLANEQFF.